This T cell receptor (beta chain) was sequenced for a study of blood T cell repertoires in COVID-19. Study at large: Samples of COVID-19 (acute and convalescent) were obtained from the United States, Italy and Spain. The cDNA or gDNA used as material had been derived from T cells, B-cell-depleted T cells, or PBMCs.

Authors' methods: Counts of nucleated cells, estimated from reference gene primer amplification, were obtained. Repertoires were generated with immunoSEQ multiplex PCR, while TCRdb's copy carries only in-frame clones and drops some. V, J and clone size reflect that table, while D and trimming were determined from the DNA. The sample lists 130,000 to 150,000 clones; 75% to 85% were seen once. V lost 0 bases and J lost 4, with 16 bases in between. The CDR3 consists of 16 residues. Germline V gene sequence: CDR1 SGHNT, CDR2 YYREEE (reference sequence). The J gene is TRBJ1-2, the V gene TRBV5-4, with a possible D match to TRBD1 (6 bases). Sequencing was performed on peripheral blood. This TCR was sampled from a human donor with acute or convalescent COVID-19. The donor label of this sample is uncertain. In DNA, the CDR3 is TGTGCCAGCAGCTTGGTTAGCCCAGGACAGATCTATGGCTACACCTTC. Its protein product is CASSLVSPGQIYGYTF. The full variable domain, completed using reference TRBV5-4 and TRBJ1-2, is ETGVTQSPTHLIKTRGQQVTLRCSSQSGHNTVSWYQQALGQGPQFIFQYYREEENGRGNFPPRFSGLQFPNYSSELNVNALELDDSALYLCASSLVSPGQIYGYTFGSGTRLTVV.